A selection of T cell receptor beta chains follows, all from one sample in a study of shared clonotypes between healthy human individuals. Some clones are missing from TCRdb's copy, which holds only in-frame ones; the method was immunoSEQ multiplex PCR. The sample lists over a million clones, around 78% occurring once. The sequenced material came from memory CD4+ T cells from PBMCs. The receptors were gathered from a man aged 18 to 35 in good health. Some clones in this sample may be carry-over from other donors' samples. CDR3s include the opening cysteine and the closing phenylalanine or tryptophan. D genes are given only for firm matches. Size values are once, few and many counts, or a class for expanded clones, and some rows have none.

>NA|NA|TRBV4-1|17|TRBJ1-2
CASSQDGSRTANYGYTF
TGCGCCAGCAGCCAAGATGGGTCCAGGACAGCGAACTATGGCTACACCTTC
>NA|NA|TRBV28|16|TRBJ2-6
CASSQMRQAGANVLTF
TGTGCCAGCAGCCAAATGAGGCAGGCGGGGGCCAACGTCCTGACTTTC
>NA|NA|TRBV6-5|13|TRBJ1-2
CASNQEGDYGYTF
TGTGCCAGCAACCAGGAGGGGGACTATGGCTACACCTTC
>NA|NA|TRBV9|14|TRBJ2-1
CASSVDPWSGEQFF
TGTGCCAGCAGCGTAGACCCCTGGTCGGGGGAGCAGTTCTTC
>NA|TRBD2|TRBV14|16|TRBJ2-1
CASSQGGGRDYNEQFF
TGTGCCAGCAGCCAAGGGGGCGGGAGGGATTACAATGAGCAGTTCTTC
>NA|NA|TRBV25-1|13|TRBJ2-3
CASSALPGLNRYF
TGTGCCAGCAGTGCCCTGCCCGGCCTTAACCGGTATTTT
>once|NA|TRBV28|18|TRBJ2-1
CASSSFLELDYPLDEQFF
TGTGCCAGCAGCAGTTTTTTGGAGCTGGACTATCCTTTGGATGAGCAGTTCTTC
>NA|NA|TRBV7-2|19|TRBJ2-6
CASRSSTGRSSSGANVLTF
TGTGCCAGCAGATCCTCGACAGGGAGGAGCAGCTCTGGGGCCAACGTCCTGACTTTC
>NA|NA|TRBV10-3|12|TRBJ1-1
CAISNTGTEAFF
TGTGCCATATCAAATACGGGCACTGAAGCTTTCTTT
>few|NA|TRBV7-2|12|TRBJ2-5
CASSSFRETQYF
TGTGCCAGCAGCTCCTTTCGAGAGACCCAGTACTTC
>NA|NA|TRBV29-1|11|TRBJ2-5
CSADGAATQYF
TGCAGCGCCGACGGGGCTGCGACCCAGTACTTC
>NA|NA|TRBV2|14|TRBJ2-1
CASSEVLVAGGQFF
TGTGCCAGCAGTGAAGTACTAGTCGCCGGTGGGCAGTTCTTC
>many|NA|TRBV5-1|14|TRBJ1-2
CASSLGAENYGYTF
TGCGCCAGCAGCTTGGGGGCGGAGAACTATGGCTACACCTTC
>NA|TRBD2|TRBV7-8|15|TRBJ2-2
CASSLTSGNTGELFF
TGTGCCAGCAGCTTGACTAGCGGAAACACCGGGGAGCTGTTTTTT
>NA|NA|TRBV7-8|14|TRBJ2-5
CASSLGERLGTQYF
TGTGCCAGCAGCTTAGGGGAAAGACTTGGGACCCAGTACTTC
>NA|NA|TRBV7-9|14|TRBJ2-5
CASSLMGLEKTQYF
TGTGCCAGCAGCTTGATGGGGCTCGAGAAGACCCAGTACTTC
>few|NA|TRBV29-1|12|TRBJ1-4
CSGGSRNEKLFF
TGCAGCGGAGGGTCCAGGAATGAAAAACTGTTTTTT
>NA|NA|TRBV28|18|TRBJ2-2
CASSFFMLRTTDTGELFF
TGTGCCAGCAGTTTTTTTATGCTGCGGACGACCGACACCGGGGAGCTGTTTTTT
>NA|NA|TRBV10-3|14|TRBJ2-3
CAISNLRGGDTQYF
TGTGCCATCAGCAACCTAAGGGGCGGAGATACGCAGTATTTT
>NA|NA|TRBV29-1|14|TRBJ1-5
CSVRGTNSNQPQHF
TGCAGCGTTCGCGGGACTAATAGCAATCAGCCCCAGCATTTT
>NA|TRBD2|TRBV29-1|14|TRBJ2-3
CSVPRTSGTDTQYF
TGCAGCGTTCCCCGGACTAGCGGCACAGATACGCAGTATTTT
>NA|NA|TRBV28|16|TRBJ2-7
CASSSAGVGGDYEQYF
TGTGCCAGCAGTTCGGCGGGCGTGGGCGGTGACTACGAGCAGTACTTC
>NA|TRBD2|TRBV29-1|13|TRBJ2-3
CSVDRPGGATQYF
TGCAGCGTTGATCGCCCGGGGGGTGCTACGCAGTATTTT
>NA|NA|TRBV30|14|TRBJ1-2
CAWSWGKFNYGYTF
TGTGCCTGGAGTTGGGGAAAGTTTAACTATGGCTACACCTTC
>NA|NA|TRBV4-2|15|TRBJ2-7
CASTPPRGTTYEQYF
TGTGCCAGCACCCCGCCGCGAGGGACAACCTACGAGCAGTACTTC
>NA|NA|TRBV19|14|TRBJ1-1
CASRPTGIQTEAFF
TGTGCCAGTAGACCGACAGGCATTCAAACTGAAGCTTTCTTT
>NA|NA|TRBV20-1|10|TRBJ1-1
CSARGTEAFF
TGCAGTGCTAGAGGCACTGAAGCTTTCTTT
>many|NA|TRBV18|16|TRBJ1-3
CASSRTYGESGNTIYF
TGTGCCAGCTCACGGACATACGGGGAGTCTGGAAACACCATATATTTT
>NA|NA|TRBV28|15|TRBJ1-1
CASGTQGRMNTEAFF
TGTGCCAGCGGGACCCAGGGGAGGATGAACACTGAAGCTTTCTTT
>NA|NA|TRBV7-2|13|TRBJ2-3
CASSLAPSSGQYF
TGTGCCAGCAGCTTAGCTCCGTCGAGCGGGCAGTATTTT
>NA|NA|TRBV5-1|14|TRBJ2-7
CASSPAGSSYEQYF
TGCGCCAGCAGCCCGGCAGGGAGCTCCTACGAGCAGTACTTC
>NA|NA|TRBV18|16|TRBJ1-3
CASSPQGASSGNTIYF
TGTGCCAGCTCACCACAGGGCGCCTCCTCTGGAAACACCATATATTTT
>few|TRBD1|TRBV5-8|14|TRBJ1-2
CASSLLGQGPGYTF
TGTGCCAGCAGCTTGTTGGGACAGGGCCCTGGCTACACCTTC
>NA|TRBD2|TRBV6-4|13|TRBJ2-3
CPPGGSSTDTQYF
TGTCCTCCGGGAGGGTCTAGCACAGATACGCAGTATTTT
>NA|TRBD2|TRBV10-1|15|TRBJ2-2
CASTPGLAGAGELFF
TGCGCCAGCACCCCGGGACTAGCGGGAGCCGGGGAGCTGTTTTTT
>NA|TRBD2|TRBV9|17|TRBJ2-1
CASSVQTVAAGYNEQFF
TGTGCCAGCAGCGTCCAGACCGTGGCAGCGGGATACAATGAGCAGTTCTTC
>NA|TRBD2|TRBV10-1|16|TRBJ2-1
CASTLSGRPSYNEQFF
TGCGCCAGCACTCTTAGCGGGAGACCCTCCTACAATGAGCAGTTCTTC
>NA|NA|TRBV27|18|TRBJ2-5
CASSLSYWGLQSQETQYF
TGTGCCAGCAGTTTAAGTTACTGGGGGCTGCAGAGCCAAGAGACCCAGTACTTC
>NA|NA|TRBV7-9|16|TRBJ1-4
CASRHTTGFSSEKLFF
TGTGCCAGCAGACACACAACAGGGTTCTCGAGTGAAAAACTGTTTTTT
>NA|TRBD1|TRBV18|14|TRBJ1-1
CASSPPNRGPEAFF
TGTGCCAGCTCACCACCGAACAGGGGGCCTGAAGCTTTCTTT
>NA|TRBD1|TRBV5-6|15|TRBJ1-5
CASSFRTGGVEPQHF
TGTGCCAGCAGCTTTAGAACAGGGGGAGTTGAGCCCCAGCATTTT
>NA|NA|TRBV7-7|14|TRBJ2-3
CASSPGVVSDTQYF
TGTGCCAGCAGCCCGGGCGTGGTTTCAGATACGCAGTATTTT
>NA|NA|TRBV2|13|TRBJ2-2
CASRGDYGGELFF
TGTGCCAGCCGGGGAGACTACGGCGGGGAGCTGTTTTTT
>few|NA|TRBV4-3|13|TRBJ1-2
CASSRTANYGYTF
TGCGCCAGCAGCAGGACGGCTAACTATGGCTACACCTTC
>NA|TRBD1|TRBV4-3|17|TRBJ2-3
CASSQVGRDRGTDTQYF
TGCGCCAGCAGCCAAGTTGGTAGGGACAGGGGCACAGATACGCAGTATTTT
>NA|TRBD2|TRBV6-1|14|TRBJ2-7
CASGAGVNSYEQYF
TGTGCCAGCGGAGCGGGAGTGAACTCCTACGAGCAGTACTTC
>few|TRBD1|TRBV10-3|14|TRBJ2-5
CAISGYRGEETQYF
TGTGCCATCAGTGGGTACAGGGGGGAAGAGACCCAGTACTTC
>NA|NA|TRBV12-2|18|TRBJ2-1
CASRLADRTSGRYNEQFF
TGTGCAAGTCGCTTAGCCGATAGGACTAGCGGGAGATACAATGAGCAGTTCTTC
>NA|TRBD1|TRBV5-1|14|TRBJ1-1
CASSVDRVNTEAFF
TGCGCCAGCAGCGTAGACAGGGTAAACACTGAAGCTTTCTTT
>few|NA|TRBV10-3|14|TRBJ2-3
CAISESVGTDTQYF
TGTGCCATCAGTGAGTCGGTGGGCACAGATACGCAGTATTTT
>NA|TRBD2|TRBV27|18|TRBJ2-7
CASSLATAASGGPYEQYF
TGTGCCAGCAGTTTGGCCACCGCGGCTAGCGGGGGCCCCTACGAGCAGTACTTC
>NA|NA|TRBV7-3|15|TRBJ2-1
CASSLLASAYNEQFF
TGTGCCAGCAGCTTGTTAGCCTCAGCCTACAATGAGCAGTTCTTC